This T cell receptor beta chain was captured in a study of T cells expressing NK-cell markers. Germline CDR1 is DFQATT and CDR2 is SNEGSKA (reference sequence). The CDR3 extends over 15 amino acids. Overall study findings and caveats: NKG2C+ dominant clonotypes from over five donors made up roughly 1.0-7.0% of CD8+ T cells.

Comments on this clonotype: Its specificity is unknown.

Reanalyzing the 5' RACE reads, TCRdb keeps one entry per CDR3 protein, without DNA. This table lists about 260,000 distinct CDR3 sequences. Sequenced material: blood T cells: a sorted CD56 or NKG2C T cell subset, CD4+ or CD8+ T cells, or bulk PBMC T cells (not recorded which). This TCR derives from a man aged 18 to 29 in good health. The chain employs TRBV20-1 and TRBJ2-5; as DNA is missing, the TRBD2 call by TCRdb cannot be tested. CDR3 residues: CSAKGTSGDQETQYF.